This TCR beta chain derives from a study of a mutant IDH1 vaccine in newly diagnosed glioma. About the research overall: Antecedent treatment encompassed radiotherapy, temozolomide, or their combination; the majority received both.

Measured with immunoSEQ multiplex PCR; TCRdb has only the in-frame clones, and not every one. The data contain over 15,000 clones, roughly 96% of them singletons. Of note for this clone: Its cognate antigen is unknown.

Noted time point: baseline, week 1 (first vaccination visit). Treatment: pre-vaccination baseline after standard-of-care therapy. New WHO grade 3 or 4 astrocytomas that were IDH1-mutant and ATRX-lost occurred in the donors. General study results and limits: Immune responses induced by vaccination arose in roughly 95% of the patients. Pseudoprogression looked unconnected to shifts in top peripheral T cell clonotypes.

The J segment lost 2 bases and the V segment lost 1 base, leaving 8 bases of the junction unmatched. The CDR3 consists of 16 residues. Germline V gene sequence: CDR1 SGHTA, CDR2 FQGNSA. This receptor was obtained from a woman under 30 with glioma. Some clones in this sample may be carry-over from other donors' samples. Here the sequenced sample was peripheral blood mononuclear cells (PBMCs), taken from a glioma patient treated with radiotherapy, temozolomide or both. The chain combines TRBV7-2 with TRBJ2-7; 7 bases line up with TRBD2. CDR3 in DNA: TGTGCCAGCAGCTTAGACCTCCGGGAGGTCCCCTACGAGCAGTACTTC. Protein: CASSLDLREVPYEQYF.